The present T cell receptor (beta chain) was sequenced within a study of regulatory T cells in long-lasting Graves disease. Study-level findings and limits: Persistent disease preferred TRBV28, TRBJ1-2 and TRBJ2-5; new disease, TRBV20-1 and TRBJ2-1. For persistent Graves' patients, TCR diversity was lower than for newly diagnosed ones.

There are a few counts of this clonotype. Its antigen is unknown. Trimming took off 5 bases at V and 4 bases at J, with 17 bases between the two ends. CDR1 is LNHDA and CDR2 is SQIVND in the germline V gene (reference sequence). The CDR3 spans 16 residues. Regarding time point: persistent/refractory GD, antithyroid drugs over 5 years with positive TRAb. TCR sequences were obtained from RNA taken from PBMCs. CDR3 regions were amplified by Arm-PCR using iRepertoire HTBI primers to build TCR beta libraries. A single record per CDR3 protein comes from TCRdb applying MiXCR to the multiplex PCR reads. The sample has 650,000 to 850,000 distinct CDR3 sequences; around 30% are singletons.

The origin of this receptor is a female donor with Graves disease. This rearrangement joins TRBV19 to TRBJ2-2; no definite D call. This material consisted of peripheral blood mononuclear cells (PBMCs), taken when the disease was refractory, from a patient treated with antithyroid drugs. The CDR3 bases are TGTGCCAGTAGTCATCTAGACACGCACCTCACCGGGGAGCTGTTTTTT. Translated: CASSHLDTHLTGELFF.